This T cell receptor (beta chain) was sequenced in a study of blood T cell repertoires in COVID-19. This clone was detected a few times. There are 12 residues in the CDR3. Trimming removed 5 bases from V and 3 bases from J, with 7 bases in between. Germline V gives CDR1 MNHEY, CDR2 SVGAGI. TCRdb's copy holds only in-frame clones and misses some; the assay was immunoSEQ multiplex PCR. The data contain more than 35,000 clones, nearly 70% of them singletons. The rearrangement uses TRBV6-5 and TRBJ1-1; D is unclear. The sample comprised peripheral blood. This TCR came from a man older than 75 with acute or convalescent COVID-19. The CDR3 nucleotides read TGTGCCAGCAGTCCCACAGACACTGAAGCTTTCTTT. Translating gives CASSPTDTEAFF.